This entry lists 27 T cell receptor beta chains sequenced from one sample in a study of identical twins. TCRdb used MiXCR to reprocess the 5' RACE reads, holding one entry per CDR3 protein. The data hold about 250,000 distinct CDR3 sequences, with 7% to 8.5% observed a single time. The same specimen was also included in a second study, on yellow fever vaccine responses in identical twins.

The sequencing sample was made of CD8+ T cells sorted from blood. Every receptor here comes from a woman aged 18-35 years in good health.

V gene TRBV11-2 combines with J gene TRBJ2-5; unclear D gene. The length of the CDR3 is 15 residues. Germline CDR1 SGHAT, CDR2 FQNNGV. Between the trimmed V and J ends, which lost 5 bases and 3 bases, there was a span of 16 bases. This CDR3 reads CASSHFVGVKETQYF. The DNA for the CDR3 is TGTGCCAGCAGCCATTTTGTGGGCGTTAAAGAGACCCAGTACTTC.

This clonotype was detected only a few times. A read error may account for a junction end that differs from germline. The gene calls are TRBV2 and TRBJ2-1; a possible D gene is TRBD2 (6 bases). The V gene's germline CDR1 is SNHLY and CDR2 FYNNEI. CDR3 length: 12 amino acids. In DNA form, the CDR3 reads TGTGCCAGCAGTGATGAGGCGGGATGGGGGATCTTC. This codes for CASSDEAGWGIF. The full variable domain, with the rest looked up from reference TRBV2 and TRBJ2-1, is EPEVTQTPSHQVTQMGQEVILRCVPISNHLYFYWYRQILGQKVEFLVSFYNNEISEKSEIFDDQFSVERPDGSNFTLKIRSTKLEDSAMYFCASSDEAGWGIFGPGTRLTVL.

The sample holds a few counts of this clonotype. The chain recombines TRBV11-2 with TRBJ1-3, with D maybe TRBD1 (5 bases). CDR1 and CDR2 from the germline V gene are SGHAT and FQNNGV. This CDR3 has 19 amino acids. Trimming removed 0 bases at V and 0 bases at J, with 18 bases between. This CDR3 reads CASSLDANRDSSSGNTIYF. For the CDR3, the DNA is TGTGCCAGCAGCTTAGACGCAAACCGGGACTCGAGCTCTGGAAACACCATATATTTT.

J is TRBJ2-3 and V is TRBV7-6; TRBD1 aligns across 7 bases. V gave up 4 bases and J gave up 6 bases; unmatched junction bases: 13. Germline V gene sequence: CDR1 SGHVS, CDR2 FNYEAQ. The CDR3 consists of 16 residues. CDR3 sequence reads: CASSSYRDRDSDTQYF. Here the CDR3 DNA reads TGTGCCAGCAGCTCATACCGGGACAGAGACTCGGATACGCAGTATTTT.

This clonotype was recorded a few times. The V gene is TRBV12-3 or TRBV12-4, the J gene TRBJ2-2; D remains unclear. CDR3 length: 12 amino acids. Between the trimmed V and J ends, which lost 7 bases and 6 bases, there was a span of 9 bases. Written as DNA, the CDR3 is TGTGCCAGCACGGGTTACCCCGGGGAGCTGTTTTTT. Protein: CASTGYPGELFF.

This clonotype was recorded a few times. The V call is TRBV6-1, the J call TRBJ2-7; TRBD1 matches at 9 bases. The germline gives CDR1 MNHNS, CDR2 SASEGT. This CDR3 contains 14 residues. Trimming took 3 bases from V and 2 from J; bases not matched to a gene: 2. The CDR3 protein is CASSDRDRAYEQYV. CDR3 DNA: TGTGCCAGCAGTGACCGGGACAGGGCCTACGAGCAGTACGTC.

The chain joins TRBV27 to TRBJ2-1, with a weak D call TRBD2 (5 bases). There are 14 residues in the CDR3. Germline V gene lookup returns CDR1 MNHEY and CDR2 SMNVEV (reference sequence). V was shortened by 7 bases and J by 7 bases, with 17 bases between the two germline ends. The CDR3 DNA follows: TGTGCCAGCAAGTGGGGAGCCCTTTTTAATGAGCAGTTCTTC. As protein: CASKWGALFNEQFF.

The chain carries TRBV6-5 and TRBJ2-2, with unresolved D. V shed 5 bases and J shed 5 bases, with 9 bases lying between them. The CDR3 runs 13 residues. CDR1 MNHEY and CDR2 SVGAGI come from the germline V gene. The CDR3 coding sequence is TGTGCCAGCAGTCACAGTCAGACCGGGGAGCTGTTTTTT. Its protein product is CASSHSQTGELFF.

This clonotype occurred a few times. The V call is TRBV29-1, the J call TRBJ2-3; D gene ambiguous. The CDR3 is 11 amino acids. Trimming cost V 4 bases and J 5 bases, with 7 bases left between them. The germline CDR1 and CDR2 sequences are SQVTM and ANQGSEA. The CDR3 spells CSVVQRDTQYF. The CDR3 DNA follows: TGCAGCGTTGTACAGCGAGATACGCAGTATTTT.

In its sample, this clonotype was seen a few times. The chain employs TRBV27 and TRBJ1-5; no clear D gene. Trimming took 3 bases from V and 0 from J, leaving 6 bases between them. The germline V gene has CDR1 MNHEY and CDR2 SMNVEV (reference sequence). This CDR3 spans 14 amino acids. The CDR3 region has the DNA TGTGCCAGCAGTTTTACTTATAGCAATCAGCCCCAGCATTTT. Translated, it gives CASSFTYSNQPQHF.

This clonotype was detected many times. This chain links TRBV12-3 or TRBV12-4 with TRBJ2-7; 7 bases map to TRBD2. The junction had 9 bases not matched to a gene; V was cut back by 5 bases and J by 5 bases. The CDR3 is made up of 14 amino acids. CDR3 nucleotides: TGTGCCAGCAGTCCACCGGGGGGATCCCACGAGCAGTACGTC. Protein: CASSPPGGSHEQYV.

The chain uses TRBV27 and TRBJ2-1, with D tentatively TRBD2 (6 bases). Germline CDR1 and CDR2: MNHEY and SMNVEV (reference sequence). The CDR3 runs 17 residues. The germline V and J ends were trimmed by 5 bases and 2 bases, with 19 bases remaining between them. The CDR3 loop reads CASSPTIGGPPYNEQFF. In nucleotides, the CDR3 is TGTGCCAGCAGTCCCACTATCGGGGGTCCCCCCTACAATGAGCAGTTCTTC.

There are many counts of this clonotype. This CDR3 reads CATSDLRQGETGELFF. CDR3 bases: TGTGCCACCAGTGATTTGCGCCAGGGAGAGACCGGGGAGCTGTTTTTT. The chain links TRBV24-1 to TRBJ2-2; D could derive from TRBD1 or TRBD2 (5 bases each). The length of the CDR3 is 16 residues. Germline CDR1 and CDR2: KGHDR and SFDVKD. Trimming removed 0 bases from V and 5 bases from J, with 12 bases in between.

This clonotype occurred many times. The chain is built from TRBV20-1 and TRBJ2-1, with D perhaps TRBD2 (6 bases). Germline CDR1 reads DFQATT; CDR2 reads SNEGSKA (reference sequence). Trimming left V 0 bases short and J 4 bases short, with 13 bases between. The CDR3 is 15 residues long. This CDR3 reads CSARDGRLEYNEQFF. The CDR3 DNA reads as TGCAGTGCTAGAGATGGGAGACTAGAGTACAATGAGCAGTTCTTC.

In DNA form, the CDR3 reads TGTGCCAGCAGCATGCAGGGGATCAGCACCGGGGAGCTGTTTTTT. It codes for CASSMQGISTGELFF. The genes are TRBV11-2 and TRBJ2-2; TRBD1 might be the D (6 bases). The germline V gene has CDR1 SGHAT and CDR2 FQNNGV. V was cut by 5 bases and J by 4 bases, with 14 bases left in between. The CDR3 has 15 amino acids.

The chain uses TRBV12-3 or TRBV12-4 and TRBJ2-1; maybe TRBD2 (5 bases). This CDR3 contains 10 residues. Trimming shortened V by 5 bases and J by 9 bases, and 5 bases separated the two germline ends. CDR3 in amino acids: CASSEGEQFF. The CDR3 region has the DNA TGTGCCAGCAGTGAGGGTGAGCAGTTCTTC.

The chain links TRBV7-9 to TRBJ2-1; 8 bases agree with TRBD2. Germline values: CDR1 SEHNR, CDR2 FQNEAQ (reference sequence). The J segment lost 8 bases and the V segment lost 5 bases, leaving 11 bases of the junction unmatched. The CDR3 has 15 residues. The CDR3 DNA follows: TGTGCCAGCAGCCCGGGAGGGGCTTCTGAGGATGAGCAGTTCTTC. Residues: CASSPGGASEDEQFF.

On this clonotype: A read error may produce the germline difference seen at one junction end. The V and J genes are TRBV11-3 and TRBJ2-1; the D call may be TRBD1 or TRBD2 (5 bases each). The CDR3 is made up of 16 amino acids. Germline-derived CDR1 and CDR2 are SGHNT and YENEEA. CDR3 amino acids: CANSQVASGLYNEQFF. In DNA form, the CDR3 reads TGTGCCAACAGCCAGGTAGCGTCAGGGCTCTACAATGAGCAGTTCTTC.

In its sample, this clonotype was seen many times. The J gene is TRBJ1-1, the V gene TRBV7-8; D is ambiguous. Trimming removed 6 bases at V and 1 base at J, with 9 bases between. This CDR3 region has 13 residues. The germline V gene has CDR1 SGHVS and CDR2 FQNEAQ. CDR3 DNA: TGTGCCAGCAGTCACCGGTGGAACACTGAAGCTTTCTTT. Its protein is CASSHRWNTEAFF. The complete variable domain, with remaining parts taken from reference TRBV7-8 and TRBJ1-1, reads GAGVSQSPRYKVAKRGQDVALRCDPISGHVSLFWYQQALGQGPEFLTYFQNEAQLDKSGLPSDRFFAERPEGSVSTLKIQRTQQEDSAVYLCASSHRWNTEAFFGQGTRLTVV.

This clonotype was observed many times. V and J are TRBV5-1 and TRBJ2-2; D is unresolved. Trimming took 2 bases from V and 0 from J, leaving 8 bases between them. Germline CDR1 SGHRS, CDR2 YFSETQ. This CDR3 has 15 residues. CDR3 DNA: TGCGCCAGCAGCTTAGGACGAACGAACACCGGGGAGCTGTTTTTT. Translation: CASSLGRTNTGELFF.

The gene calls are TRBV27 and TRBJ2-5, with unresolved D. CDR1 is MNHEY, CDR2 SMNVEV, per germline (reference sequence). Between the trimmed V and J ends, which lost 10 bases and 4 bases, there was a span of 10 bases. CDR3 size: 11 residues. CDR3: CATSTRETQYF. DNA for the CDR3: TGTGCCACCTCGACTCGAGAGACCCAGTACTTC.

V is TRBV20-1 and J is TRBJ1-3, with 8 bases aligning to TRBD1. Germline-derived CDR1 and CDR2 are DFQATT and SNEGSKA (reference sequence). This CDR3 is 13 amino acids long. The junction had 5 bases not matched to a gene; V was cut back by 6 bases and J by 4 bases. As DNA, the CDR3 is TGCAGTGCGGCAGGGGGCTTAGGAAACACCATATATTTT. Residues: CSAAGGLGNTIYF.

This clonotype has only a few counts. V is TRBV12-3 or TRBV12-4 and J is TRBJ2-3, with 7 bases matching TRBD2. V shed 0 bases, J shed 3 bases, and the junction held 3 bases outside the gene matches. The CDR3 contains 15 residues. CDR3 DNA: TGTGCCAGCAGTTTAGCGGGGGGGTTAACAGATACGCAGTATTTT. Protein: CASSLAGGLTDTQYF.

This clonotype was counted ten times or more. V usage is TRBV29-1 and J usage is TRBJ2-7; TRBD1 agrees at 8 bases. Per the germline V gene, CDR1 is SQVTM and CDR2 is ANQGSEA. The CDR3 loop spans 13 amino acids. Trimming at V came to 1 base and at J to 6 bases, leaving 5 bases not matched to a gene. This CDR3 is CSVEGTGPLEQYF. The CDR3 DNA sequence: TGCAGCGTTGAAGGGACAGGGCCTCTCGAGCAGTACTTC.

CDR3 coding DNA: TGTGCCACCAGCAGGACTGACCCTAGCAATCAGCCCCAGCATTTT. Translated, it gives CATSRTDPSNQPQHF. The chain employs TRBV15 and TRBJ1-5; no reliable D call. This CDR3 region has 15 residues. Per germline, CDR1 LNHNV and CDR2 YYDKDF (reference sequence). Trimming pared 3 bases from V and 0 bases from J, leaving 9 bases between.

This clonotype appeared a few times. The genes are TRBV12-3 or TRBV12-4 and TRBJ2-7; D is perhaps TRBD1 (5 bases). Trimming left V 6 bases short and J 2 bases short, with 14 bases between. The CDR3 extends over 14 amino acids. DNA of the CDR3: TGTGCCAGCAGCCTAGTGACAGAGACCTACGAGCAGTACTTC. Amino acid sequence: CASSLVTETYEQYF.

Only a few counts were recorded for this clonotype. V is TRBV10-3 and J is TRBJ2-2; TRBD2 aligns across 8 bases. Germline V gene data show CDR1 as ENHRY and CDR2 as SYGVKD. J was trimmed by 4 bases and V by 2 bases; bases with no gene match: 21. The CDR3 spans 21 residues. CDR3 sequence reads: CAISERPNRVLGLASTGELFF. Here the CDR3 DNA reads TGTGCCATCAGTGAGCGCCCAAACAGGGTTTTAGGACTAGCAAGCACCGGGGAGCTGTTTTTT.